The 30 T cell receptor beta chains in this list originate from one sample, sequenced in a study of blood T cell repertoires in COVID-19. Produced via immunoSEQ multiplex PCR; TCRdb's table is partial and in-frame only. Of around 300,000 clones listed, over 75% were seen once; the top ten hold 1% to 1.3%. Sequencing was carried out using PBMCs or T cells enriched from blood (not recorded which). The receptors were gathered from a woman in her twenties or thirties who had recovered from COVID-19.

The genes are TRBV7-9 and TRBJ2-5; the D is unclear. Germline V gives CDR1 SEHNR, CDR2 FQNEAQ (reference sequence). Trimming stripped 1 base from V and 4 bases from J, with 7 bases between. CDR3 length equals 13 residues. CDR3: CASSLETGETQYF. The DNA for the CDR3 is TGTGCCAGCAGCTTAGAGACGGGAGAGACCCAGTACTTC.

J is TRBJ2-2 and V is TRBV27; TRBD2 aligns across 10 bases. Germline CDR1 is MNHEY and CDR2 is SMNVEV (reference sequence). CDR3 length equals 16 residues. With 5 bases clipped from V and 3 bases from J, the junction kept 6 bases outside the gene matches. CDR3 sequence reads: CASSPSGGGYTGELFF. CDR3 DNA: TGTGCCAGCAGTCCTAGCGGGGGTGGGTACACCGGGGAGCTGTTTTTT.

The chain links TRBV6-1 to TRBJ2-7; a possible D gene is TRBD1 (6 bases). The CDR3 is 17 residues long. V gave up 2 bases and J gave up 0 bases, with 17 bases separating them. CDR1 and CDR2 (germline): MNHNS, SASEGT. This CDR3 reads CASSEIGWDTTSYEQYF. The CDR3 nucleotides are TGTGCCAGCAGTGAAATTGGGTGGGACACAACCTCCTACGAGCAGTACTTC.

V and J are TRBV7-3 and TRBJ2-7; TRBD1 aligns across 10 bases. Germline V gives CDR1 SGHTA, CDR2 FQGTGA. CDR3 length: 15 amino acids. V shed 5 bases and J 1 base; nucleotides not matched to a gene: 5. The CDR3, as DNA: TGTGCCAGCAGCCTAGACAGGGGGCCATCCTACGAGCAGTACTTC. Its translation: CASSLDRGPSYEQYF.

V gene TRBV29-1 combines with J gene TRBJ1-5; TRBD1 agrees at 9 bases. J was trimmed by 7 bases and V by 5 bases; bases with no gene match: 12. Germline CDR1 is SQVTM and CDR2 is ANQGSEA. CDR3 length equals 15 residues. CDR3 sequence: CSVRGGTGSGQPQHF. Here the CDR3 DNA reads TGCAGCGTTAGAGGGGGGACAGGGTCAGGCCAGCCCCAGCATTTT.

The V and J genes are TRBV10-3 and TRBJ1-1; D is unresolved. Germline assignment: CDR1 ENHRY and CDR2 SYGVKD. The CDR3 loop spans 12 amino acids. V dropped 2 bases and J dropped 5 bases, with 6 bases sitting between them. The CDR3 loop reads CAISERETEAFF. CDR3 DNA sequence: TGTGCCATCAGTGAGAGGGAGACTGAAGCTTTCTTT.

The chain combines TRBV4-3 with TRBJ2-2, with 10 bases matching TRBD2. The CDR3 spans 18 residues. The V gene end was trimmed by 0 bases and the J gene end by 0 bases; junction bases not matched to a gene: 4. Germline lookup yields CDR1 LGHNA and CDR2 YSLEER. The CDR3 reads CASSQDPGTSANTGELFF. In DNA, the CDR3 is TGCGCCAGCAGCCAAGATCCCGGGACTAGCGCGAACACCGGGGAGCTGTTTTTT.

This clone was counted between two and nine times. V and J are TRBV5-4 and TRBJ1-6; no definite D call. V was trimmed by 0 bases and J by 8 bases, leaving 3 bases between them. The CDR3 runs to 12 residues. The V gene's germline CDR1 is SGHNT and CDR2 YYREEE (reference sequence). CDR3 in amino acids: CASSLVDSPLHF. Written as DNA, the CDR3 is TGTGCCAGCAGCTTGGTAGATTCACCCCTCCACTTT.

The chain links TRBV18 to TRBJ1-2; the D gene is possibly TRBD1 (5 bases). Trimming cost V 3 bases and J 6 bases, with 14 bases left between them. CDR3 length: 14 amino acids. Germline CDR1 and CDR2: KGHSH and LQKENI. The chain's CDR3 is CASSPSRETDGYTF. Here the CDR3 DNA reads TGTGCCAGCTCACCTTCCAGGGAAACGGATGGCTACACCTTC.

This clone was found once. The chain combines TRBV5-6 with TRBJ1-5, with TRBD1 matching over 9 bases. V was clipped by 4 bases and J by 6 bases; unmatched bases: 11. The CDR3 is 16 amino acids. From germline, CDR1 is SGHDT and CDR2 YYEEEE. The CDR3 bases are TGTGCCAGCAGCCTAGCCGGGACAGGGAGAGGTCAGCCCCAGCATTTT. It translates to CASSLAGTGRGQPQHF.

This rearrangement joins TRBV5-1 to TRBJ2-7, with TRBD1 identical over 9 bases. V was clipped by 0 bases and J by 4 bases; unmatched bases: 8. This CDR3 region has 16 residues. Looked up from germline, CDR1 is SGHRS and CDR2 is YFSETQ. For the CDR3, the DNA is TGCGCCAGCAGCTTGGCCGGGACAGGGAATTTTTACGAGCAGTACTTC. Its protein product is CASSLAGTGNFYEQYF.

The chain carries TRBV30 and TRBJ2-5, with 8 bases identical to TRBD1. The CDR3 length is 14 residues. The trim removed 3 bases at V and 1 base at J, leaving 4 bases unmatched. Looked up from germline, CDR1 is GTSNPN and CDR2 is SVGIG (reference sequence). The CDR3 reads CAWRKTGAQETQYF. The CDR3, as DNA: TGTGCCTGGAGGAAGACAGGGGCCCAAGAGACCCAGTACTTC.

The chain recombines TRBV6-5 with TRBJ1-2; unclear D gene. The CDR3 is 15 amino acids. Germline loops: CDR1 MNHEY, CDR2 SVGAGI. Trimming took off 7 bases at V and 4 bases at J, with 19 bases between the two ends. The CDR3 DNA reads as TGTGCCAGCATCCAAATGAGGACTCTAGTCTATGGCTACACCTTC. Translated: CASIQMRTLVYGYTF.

The rearrangement joins TRBV10-2 to TRBJ1-1; no definite D call. Germline lookup yields CDR1 WSHSY and CDR2 SAAADI. This CDR3 region has 13 residues. Between the trimmed V and J ends, which lost 7 bases and 4 bases, there was a span of 13 bases. In nucleotides, the CDR3 is TGCGCCAGCATCTACGGTAGTGGCACTGAAGCTTTCTTT. Translating it yields CASIYGSGTEAFF.

The chain joins TRBV28 to TRBJ2-7; D remains ambiguous. Germline CDR1 reads MDHEN; CDR2 reads SYDVKM. This CDR3 is 15 amino acids long. V was clipped by 2 bases and J by 1 base, with 12 bases between them. The CDR3 DNA sequence: TGTGCCAGCAGTTTAACCGGATGGGCATCCTACGAGCAGTACTTC. Its protein is CASSLTGWASYEQYF. Filled out from reference TRBV28 and TRBJ2-7, the complete variable domain reads DVKVTQSSRYLVKRTGEKVFLECVQDMDHENMFWYRQDPGLGLRLIYFSYDVKMKEKGDIPEGYSVSREKKERFSLILESASTNQTSMYLCASSLTGWASYEQYFGPGTRLTVT.

This rearrangement joins TRBV5-1 to TRBJ2-2, with 10 bases lining up with TRBD1. Germline values: CDR1 SGHRS, CDR2 YFSETQ. CDR3 length: 17 amino acids. Trimming took 3 bases from V and 3 from J; bases not matched to a gene: 8. DNA for the CDR3: TGCGCCAGCAGCTCCCCACCAGGGACAGGGGACACCGGGGAGCTGTTTTTT. This sequence encodes CASSSPPGTGDTGELFF.

V usage is TRBV4-3 and J usage is TRBJ1-4; D is perhaps TRBD1 (6 bases). The CDR3 is 15 residues long. Trimming removed 0 bases at V and 5 bases at J, with 10 bases between. Germline CDR1 and CDR2: LGHNA and YSLEER. In nucleotides, the CDR3 is TGCGCCAGCAGCCAAGACAGGGGAAGCAATGAAAAACTGTTTTTT. This gives the protein CASSQDRGSNEKLFF.

The chain uses TRBV2 and TRBJ2-7; weak D call: TRBD2 (6 bases). CDR3 length: 12 residues. The V and J ends lost 3 bases and 12 bases respectively, with 15 bases between them. Looked up from germline, CDR1 is SNHLY and CDR2 is FYNNEI. CDR3 coding DNA: TGTGCCAGCAGTGAGGCTAGGCGGGAAGGGTACTTC. Protein sequence: CASSEARREGYF.

The rearrangement uses TRBV2 and TRBJ1-5; no clear D gene. V was clipped by 3 bases and J by 1 base, with 10 bases between them. This CDR3 spans 15 amino acids. CDR1 is SNHLY, CDR2 FYNNEI, per germline. CDR3 sequence reads: CASSDRGPSNQPQHF. CDR3 in DNA: TGTGCCAGCAGTGATAGAGGGCCGAGCAATCAGCCCCAGCATTTT.

About this clone itself: Other DNA sequences in the sample encode the same CDR3. The V and J genes are TRBV11-2 and TRBJ1-1, with TRBD1 matching 8 bases. V shed 1 base, J shed 1 base, and the junction held 5 bases outside the gene matches. CDR1 and CDR2 from the germline V gene are SGHAT and FQNNGV. The CDR3 totals 16 residues. CDR3 protein: CASSLVSGGKNTEAFF. The CDR3 DNA sequence: TGTGCCAGCAGCTTAGTGTCAGGGGGCAAGAACACTGAAGCTTTCTTT.

The V and J genes are TRBV6-5 and TRBJ2-7; weak D call: TRBD1 (6 bases). The germline gives CDR1 MNHEY, CDR2 SVGAGI. Trimming shortened V by 8 bases and J by 4 bases, and 15 bases separated the two germline ends. CDR3 length: 13 amino acids. CDR3 in amino acids: CASGVGQSYEQYF. Written as DNA, the CDR3 is TGTGCCAGCGGGGTCGGACAGTCATACGAGCAGTACTTC.

The gene calls are TRBV5-1 and TRBJ2-1, with 8 bases matching TRBD1. Trimming removed 4 bases from V and 5 bases from J; junction bases left unmatched: 8. The CDR3 length is 15 residues. Germline V lookup: CDR1 SGHRS, CDR2 YFSETQ. The CDR3 is CASSRQGASDNEQFF. The CDR3 nucleotides are TGCGCCAGCAGCCGGCAGGGGGCTTCGGACAATGAGCAGTTCTTC.

The chain uses TRBV11-2 and TRBJ1-2, with 7 bases fitting TRBD1. The V segment lost 6 bases and the J segment 1 base; nucleotides outside the gene matches: 14. There are 17 residues in the CDR3. Germline V gene lookup returns CDR1 SGHAT and CDR2 FQNNGV. CDR3 loop: CASSPVVMGQYNYGYTF. The CDR3 bases are TGTGCCAGCAGTCCTGTGGTCATGGGACAGTATAACTATGGCTACACCTTC.

The CDR3 sequence is CASSQGLAGEETQYF. CDR3 nucleotides: TGTGCCAGCAGCCAAGGGCTAGCGGGAGAAGAGACCCAGTACTTC. The V and J genes are TRBV4-2 and TRBJ2-5; 10 nucleotides match TRBD2. This CDR3 is built from 15 residues. V lost 1 base and J lost 3; bases outside the gene matches: 2. Germline assignment: CDR1 LGHNA and CDR2 YNFKEQ.

DNA of the CDR3: TGTGCCAGCAGCTTAACTAGCGGGAGTGGGACAGATACGCAGTATTTT. This codes for CASSLTSGSGTDTQYF. V gene TRBV7-2 combines with J gene TRBJ2-3; 11 nucleotides agree with TRBD2. With V trimmed by 2 bases and J by 3 bases, 4 bases remained unmatched. There are 16 residues in the CDR3. Germline CDR1 SGHTA, CDR2 FQGNSA.

The gene calls are TRBV5-1 and TRBJ1-2; D is possibly TRBD1 (6 bases). The V and J ends lost 4 bases and 2 bases respectively, with 12 bases between them. Germline loops: CDR1 SGHRS, CDR2 YFSETQ. The CDR3 totals 14 residues. In nucleotides, the CDR3 is TGCGCCAGCAGCCCCGCAGGGGTAAACTATGGCTACACCTTC. Protein product: CASSPAGVNYGYTF.

The chain couples TRBV11-2 to TRBJ1-2; the D gene is possibly TRBD1 (5 bases). V was clipped by 4 bases and J by 4 bases, with 10 bases between them. Germline-derived CDR1 and CDR2 are SGHAT and FQNNGV. This CDR3 spans 13 amino acids. Here the CDR3 DNA reads TGTGCCAGCAGCTCTCAGGGAAGCTATGGCTACACCTTC. Translation: CASSSQGSYGYTF.

The chain has TRBV20-1 and TRBJ2-2; 7 nucleotides agree with TRBD1. This CDR3 has 15 amino acids. With V trimmed by 3 bases and J by 7 bases, 11 bases remained unmatched. Germline CDR1 is DFQATT and CDR2 is SNEGSKA (reference sequence). CDR3 residues: CSASREGGAFGELFF. The CDR3 DNA is TGCAGTGCTAGTCGAGAAGGGGGCGCCTTCGGGGAGCTGTTTTTT.

This clone was recorded a few times. This chain links TRBV7-3 with TRBJ1-2; TRBD1 matches 12 bases. Germline V gene lookup returns CDR1 SGHTA and CDR2 FQGTGA. The CDR3 has 15 amino acids. The V gene end was trimmed by 5 bases and the J gene end by 8 bases; junction bases not matched to a gene: 9. The CDR3 sequence: CASSDVPGQGAGYTF. For the CDR3, the DNA is TGTGCCAGCAGCGACGTTCCGGGACAGGGGGCCGGCTACACCTTC.

The genes are TRBV27 and TRBJ2-1; TRBD2 is a possible D gene (6 bases). This CDR3 contains 16 residues. Trimming cost V 6 bases and J 7 bases, with 22 bases left between them. Germline CDR1 MNHEY, CDR2 SMNVEV (reference sequence). The CDR3 region is CASSQSDYPTLNEQFF. In DNA, the CDR3 is TGTGCCAGCAGCCAATCGGACTACCCTACGCTGAATGAGCAGTTCTTC.